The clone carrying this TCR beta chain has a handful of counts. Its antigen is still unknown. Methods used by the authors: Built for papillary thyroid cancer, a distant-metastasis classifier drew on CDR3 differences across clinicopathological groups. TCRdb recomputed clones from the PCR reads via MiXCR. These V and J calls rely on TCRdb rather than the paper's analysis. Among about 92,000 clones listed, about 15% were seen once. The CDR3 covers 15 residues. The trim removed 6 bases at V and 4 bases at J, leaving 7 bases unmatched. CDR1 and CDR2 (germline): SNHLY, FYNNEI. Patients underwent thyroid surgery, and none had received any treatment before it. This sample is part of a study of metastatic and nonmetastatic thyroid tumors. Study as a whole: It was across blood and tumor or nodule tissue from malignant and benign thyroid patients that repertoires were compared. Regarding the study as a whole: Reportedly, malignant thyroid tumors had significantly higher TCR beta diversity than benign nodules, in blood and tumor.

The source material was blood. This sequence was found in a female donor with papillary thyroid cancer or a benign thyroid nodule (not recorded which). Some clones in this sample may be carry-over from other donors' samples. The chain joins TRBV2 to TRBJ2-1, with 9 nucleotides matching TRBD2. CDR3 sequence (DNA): TGTGCCAGCAGCCCTCTAGCGGGAACATACAATGAGCAGTTCTTC. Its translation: CASSPLAGTYNEQFF.